This note documents a single T cell receptor (beta chain) sequence. Looked up from germline, CDR1 is LGHNT and CDR2 is FRNRAP. The CDR3 runs to 13 residues. V lost 9 bases and J 9 bases, leaving 18 bases between the germline ends. The sample originates from a study of control samples from healthy donors and cancer patients. Libraries were prepared by immunoSEQ multiplex PCR; TCRdb keeps only in-frame clonotypes and omits some of them. This sample has 150,000 or so clones, with roughly 90% found just once. The sequenced sample was blood. This TCR came from a man aged 25 to 45 in good health. V usage is TRBV12-5 and J usage is TRBJ2-1, with D maybe TRBD2 (5 bases). Written as DNA, the CDR3 is TGTGCTAGGCCCCCCGGGGTATTAGGTGAGCAGTTCTTC. Translated: CARPPGVLGEQFF.